The present T cell receptor beta chain was sequenced within a study of shared clonotypes between healthy human individuals (dated by TCRdb to 2020 to 2022). At the level of the whole study: The cohort comprised two women and a few men aged 18 to 49 years. To estimate repertoire size and how much clonotype sharing occurs between individuals, the study deeply sequenced the blood TCR repertoires of five healthy adults. Between about 0.85 and 9.5 billion PBMCs per donor were obtained by leukapheresis. Different laboratories and diverse techniques were used to prepare libraries and sequence TCR repertoires, to increase sequencing depth and limit assay-specific biases.

TCR CDR3 regions were amplified from genomic DNA by multiplex PCR using the deep immunoSEQ assay. Genomic DNA extracted from each cell subset was distributed evenly over all wells of several immunoSEQ 96-well plates, and each plate served as one replicate. Each replicate PCR for unsorted PBMC received approximately 0.3 ug genomic DNA, equal to about 30,000 T cell genomes. Unsorted PBMC genomic DNA was sequenced across ten immunoSEQ deep assay plates. The purified libraries were quantified using a Qubit 3.0 fluorometer, sized with a Bioanalyzer 2100, and then quantified again using the KAPA Library Quantification kit. Each immunoSEQ 96-well plate was sequenced on its own single-read 150-cycle Illumina NextSeq 550 flow cell. Per the authors' processing: Because only junctional sequences without quality scores were contained in the immunoSEQ output, filtering matching that applied to full-length reads could not be performed. To assign V/J genes and CDR3, sequences were annotated using PyIR, a Python wrapper for IgBLAST v1.9, with IMGT germline references. Any read was removed if the V/J assignment was weak (E-value above 1e-6), the CDR3 was missing, or the read contained stop codons, out-of-frame junctions, or ambiguous translated residues. V3J clonotypes were defined as sequences sharing the same inferred V gene, J gene, and CDR3 amino acid sequence. Percentage overlap between repertoires was calculated by dividing the number of shared unique clonotypes by the size of the smaller repertoire. Three approaches were used to assess repertoire richness: RTK rarefaction, the Chao1 estimator, and Recon v2.1 estimates of unobserved clonotypes. TCRdb provides this immuneACCESS table in a form limited to in-frame rearrangements. Some clones are lacking; in checked studies, under half of them reflect an unresolved V gene, and why the rest are absent is not known. That table is the source of V, J and clone size, and D and trimming were worked out from the DNA. Counted in this sample were 470,000 or so clones; around 73% of them appeared once. More than 10% of the sample is taken by the ten largest.

CDR1 MGHRA and CDR2 YSYEKL were looked up in the germline V gene. V lost 4 bases and J lost 2 bases, and the count of bases not matched to a germline gene is 13. The cysteine opens and the phenylalanine closes a CDR3 of 18 amino acids. Of all the DNA, just the CDR3 is kept, 54 bases in frame from base 1. Of note for this clone: The target of this receptor is not known. Base-call qualities are not available, and no considerably larger clone is one nucleotide away.

The donors were healthy, HIV-negative adults with no recently reported acute infections or vaccinations. Only Caucasian adults living in Nashville, Tennessee, USA were represented among the donors. For unsorted samples, about 90 million PBMCs were counted, and genomic DNA was extracted using the QIAamp DNA Blood Mini kit. After blood collection by leukapheresis, PBMCs were isolated using Ficoll-Histopaque density gradient centrifugation and then cryopreserved in the vapor phase of liquid nitrogen. The investigation overall reported the following: The small number of donors limited the genetic and exposure-history diversity represented. Sampling was restricted to blood, and TCR repertoires in tissues likely differ from the TCR repertoires found in blood. Pairwise subsampling led to the expectation that sequencing depth would affect the degree of clonotype sharing among donors.

Sequencing was carried out using PBMCs. This clonotype was sampled from a woman in her thirties or forties in good health. Some clones in this sample may be carry-over from other donors' samples. This chain is built from TRBV4-1 and TRBJ2-3; the central 9 bases match TRBD1. The encoded CDR3 is CASSPLRGQGLLTDTQYF. DNA sequence: TGCGCCAGCAGCCCCCTTCGTGGACAGGGGCTCCTCACAGATACGCAGTATTTT.